A selection of T cell receptor beta chains follows, all from one sample in a study of blood T cell repertoires in COVID-19. Using immunoSEQ multiplex PCR, the repertoire was profiled, and TCRdb retains in-frame clones only, with some absent. The table records more than 300,000 clones, roughly 91% of them present only once. Sequenced material: PBMCs or T cells enriched from blood (not recorded which). The receptors here all came from a woman aged 18-35 years who had recovered from COVID-19. Each CDR3 is given with its conserved first and last residue. Fields, in order: J gene, clone size, CDR3 length, V gene, CDR3 protein. A clone size is listed for some rows: how often the clone was seen (once, few, many), or a class if it is expanded.

TRBJ2-1	NA	15	TRBV13	CASSFDTASGNEQFF
TRBJ1-5	NA	15	TRBV9	CASSHTGAFNQPQHF
TRBJ2-7	once	14	TRBV5-8	CASSPPLTGYEQYF
TRBJ1-1	NA	15	TRBV9	CASSVVGGAGTEAFF
TRBJ2-6	once	15	TRBV19	CASSIGTAGANVLTF
TRBJ2-2	NA	17	TRBV18	CASSKTSGGVNTGELFF
TRBJ2-7	NA	14	TRBV11-2	CASSFQGQAHEQYF
TRBJ1-4	NA	15	TRBV30	CAWSVQAGRREKLFF
TRBJ1-2	NA	14	TRBV7-2	CASSLEVYSSGYTF
TRBJ2-7	NA	12	TRBV25-1	CASRDRAYEQYF
TRBJ2-2	NA	16	TRBV5-6	CASSLFTTSNTGELFF
TRBJ1-2	NA	13	TRBV19	CASSGQGARGYTF
TRBJ2-1	NA	15	TRBV7-3	CASSLSGGSYNEQFF
TRBJ2-4	NA	15	TRBV7-9	CASSGTAWAKNIQYF
TRBJ1-6	few	16	TRBV5-6	CASSFGTGTGGSPLHF
TRBJ1-3	NA	20	TRBV4-2	CASSQAFPDRGKFSGNTIYF
TRBJ1-3	NA	16	TRBV7-9	CASSLEGGLEGNTIYF
TRBJ2-3	NA	14	TRBV2	CASGEATVIDTQYF
TRBJ2-7	NA	15	TRBV25-1	CASSESRVVPREQYF
TRBJ2-2	NA	17	TRBV5-1	CASTPPGTGVNTGELFF
TRBJ2-7	NA	13	TRBV30	CAWSRQAGEEQYF
TRBJ1-3	few	15	TRBV30	CAWSVSGKSGNTIYF
TRBJ2-6	NA	19	TRBV7-3	CASSSRQGAIPSGANVLTF
TRBJ2-7	NA	15	TRBV4-1	CASRAGALPTYEQYF
TRBJ2-7	once	16	TRBV18	CASSPSTEKLQNEQYF
TRBJ2-7	NA	15	TRBV11-3	CASSHRTGGSYEQYF
TRBJ1-1	few	13	TRBV5-5	CASTFHLNTEAFF
TRBJ2-7	NA	13	TRBV2	CASSGGTTHEQYF
TRBJ2-3	NA	16	TRBV7-2	CASSLLAGGPTDTQYF
TRBJ2-1	NA	17	TRBV28	CASSSWGGGAAYNEQFF
TRBJ1-4	NA	14	TRBV19	CASRDRGAGEKLFF
TRBJ2-7	NA	12	TRBV2	CASRVQGHEQYF
TRBJ2-4	many	15	TRBV6-1	CASSEATSGGNIQYF
TRBJ1-4	once	15	TRBV2	CASSPRPAANEKLFF
TRBJ2-5	NA	14	TRBV27	CASSFLTGQETQYF
TRBJ1-1	once	16	TRBV30	CAWSVNLDRLNTEAFF
TRBJ1-1	few	13	TRBV6-5	CASSLRTGAEAFF
TRBJ1-5	NA	15	TRBV4-1	CASSPREPGYQPQHF
TRBJ1-5	once	14	TRBV9	CASSVAQGDQPQHF